This T cell receptor beta chain was recorded in a study of beta chain features in type 1 diabetes. In the study overall: On cell yields, gender and age, patients and healthy donors were similar.

The CDR3 has 13 amino acids. V shed 0 bases and J shed 7 bases, with 9 bases lying between them. Germline lookup yields CDR1 SEHNR and CDR2 FQNEAQ (reference sequence). Study-level findings and limits: Across all four CD4+ subsets, people with type 1 diabetes showed modestly shorter TCRB CDR3s. The naive, central memory and Treg TCRB repertoires showed an apparent similarity that was greater among patients than among healthy donors.

The isolated RNA, all of it, was reverse transcribed, so expressed TCRB transcripts were what got sequenced. This table comes from immunoSEQ multiplex PCR, and its TCRdb copy is limited to in-frame clones, with some not included. The sample has roughly 700,000 clones; about an eighth are singletons. In total, each donor contributed a single heparinised blood draw that averaged approximately 0.12 L. There are a few counts of this clone. The target antigen is unknown. The source is a man between 18 and 29 years old with type 1 diabetes. Sequenced material: naive CD4+ T cells from blood. The chain links TRBV7-9 to TRBJ1-2; unclear D gene. CDR3 sequence (DNA): TGTGCCAGCAGCTTAGCCACGTCGGGTGGCTACACCTTC. It translates to CASSLATSGGYTF.